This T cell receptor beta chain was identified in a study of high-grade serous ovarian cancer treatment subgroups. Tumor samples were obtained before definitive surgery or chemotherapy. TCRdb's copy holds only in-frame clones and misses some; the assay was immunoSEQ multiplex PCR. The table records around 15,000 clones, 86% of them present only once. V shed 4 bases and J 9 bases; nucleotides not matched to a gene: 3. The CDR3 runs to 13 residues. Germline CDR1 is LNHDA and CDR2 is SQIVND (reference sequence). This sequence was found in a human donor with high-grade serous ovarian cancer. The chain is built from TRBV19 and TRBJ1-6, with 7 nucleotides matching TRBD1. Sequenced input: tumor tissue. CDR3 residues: CASSRAGGSPLHF. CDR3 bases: TGTGCCAGTAGTAGGGCAGGGGGTTCACCCCTCCACTTT.